This T cell receptor beta chain appears in the sequencing data of a study of shared clonotypes between healthy human individuals. Each subset's genomic DNA was split evenly across several immunoSEQ plates. How the authors handled the data: Junction-only sequences without quality scores were provided by ImmunoSEQ, so filtering was different. TCRdb keeps only in-frame clones here, not all; method: immunoSEQ multiplex PCR. Clonal size and the V and J genes are those of that table, whereas D and trimming came from the DNA. The repertoire consists of about 560,000 clones, with roughly 79% occurring once and the leading ten covering more than 10%. Germline CDR1 is SNHLY and CDR2 is FYNNEI. There are 12 residues in the CDR3. V was cut by 0 bases and J by 10 bases, with 10 bases left in between.

The source of this sequence is a woman in her thirties or forties in good health. Some clones in this sample may be carry-over from other donors' samples. Sequenced input: PBMCs. The chain carries TRBV2 and TRBJ2-7; tentatively, D is TRBD1 (5 bases). The CDR3 bases are TGTGCCAGCAGTGAAGCGCAGGGCAAACAGTACTTC. Amino acid sequence: CASSEAQGKQYF.